This T cell receptor (beta chain) was obtained from a study of cytomegalovirus exposure and HLA in healthy donors. Study-level findings and limits: According to a later analysis, most TCR beta chains associated with CMV appeared HLA-restricted. Reportedly, TCR beta sequences accurately predicted HLA-A and HLA-B alleles in most subjects. Indistinguishable V segments, including TRBV6-2 and TRBV6-3, were excluded. The study assumed roughly uniform donor sequencing depth for presence/absence analyses.

Concerning this clone: The target antigen is unknown. The limits of the CDR3 on the DNA are not certain, so only TCRdb's listed CDR3 is given.

The CDR3 adds up to 15 amino acids, both ends counted. Germline V CDR1 and CDR2: SNHLY, FYNNEI. In the PCR, 60 Vbeta and 13 Jbeta primers were used. The data were produced by immunoSEQ multiplex PCR, yet TCRdb's version contains in-frame clones alone and is incomplete. The table lists roughly 140,000 clones, under 90% of them singletons. This clonotype was sampled from a boy aged 2 to 10 in good health and CMV-seronegative. Sequencing input: PBMCs. The chain combines TRBV2 with TRBJ2-5; no DNA check was done on the table's D call, TRBD2. This CDR3 reads CASILGGGRSETQYF.